A single sample gave rise to the 10 T cell receptor beta chains below, sequenced in a study of T cell responses to AZD1222 COVID-19 vaccine. Clones were read by immunoSEQ multiplex PCR, and TCRdb kept only the in-frame ones, dropping some. The sample consists of about 130,000 clones, about nine tenths of them appearing once. The material sequenced was peripheral blood, taken 28 days after the second AZD1222 dose. Receptor source: an adult who received the AZD1222 COVID-19 vaccine.

V and J are TRBV5-8 and TRBJ1-3; the D gene is possibly TRBD1 (5 bases). Trimming took 5 bases from V and 0 from J, leaving 12 bases between them. Germline loops: CDR1 SGHTS, CDR2 YDEGEE. This CDR3 has 15 amino acids. Here the CDR3 reads CASSEGRVSGNTIYF. CDR3 in DNA: TGTGCCAGCAGTGAGGGGCGGGTCTCTGGAAACACCATATATTTT.

V usage is TRBV29-1 and J usage is TRBJ2-3; D call uncertain. V was cut by 3 bases and J by 2 bases, with 9 bases left in between. The CDR3 sequence is 13 residues long. From germline, CDR1 is SQVTM and CDR2 ANQGSEA. CDR3: CSVDQSTTDTQYF. The CDR3 DNA reads as TGCAGCGTTGACCAATCGACCACAGATACGCAGTATTTT.

This chain joins TRBV19 and TRBJ1-1; 7 nucleotides align to TRBD1. The CDR3 length is 14 residues. Germline values: CDR1 LNHDA, CDR2 SQIVND (reference sequence). Germline trimming cut 3 bases from V and 6 bases from J; bases unmatched to any gene: 7. The DNA for the CDR3 is TGTGCCAGTAGTATTACAGGGGCGACCGCTGAAGCTTTCTTT. Amino acid sequence: CASSITGATAEAFF.

The chain has TRBV7-2 and TRBJ2-7; perhaps TRBD2 as D (6 bases). The CDR3 is made up of 15 amino acids. With 5 bases removed from V and 6 bases from J, the gap between germline ends came to 20 bases. The germline V gene has CDR1 SGHTA and CDR2 FQGNSA. As DNA, the CDR3 is TGTGCCAGCAGCCCCTTCGAAGGAGGGATAAGCGAGCAGTACTTC. Translation: CASSPFEGGISEQYF.

This chain joins TRBV27 and TRBJ2-6; weak D call: TRBD1 (6 bases). The ends were cut back, 3 bases at V and 0 bases at J, with 12 bases in the middle. Per germline, CDR1 MNHEY and CDR2 SMNVEV (reference sequence). The CDR3 loop spans 17 amino acids. CDR3 in amino acids: CASSLGTRSSGANVLTF. For the CDR3, the DNA is TGTGCCAGCAGTTTGGGGACACGGAGCTCTGGGGCCAACGTCCTGACTTTC.

This rearrangement joins TRBV29-1 to TRBJ2-7, with 10 bases aligning to TRBD2. This CDR3 has 14 residues. V shed 7 bases and J 2 bases; nucleotides not matched to a gene: 8. Germline values: CDR1 SQVTM, CDR2 ANQGSEA. The CDR3 DNA sequence: TGCAGCGCACAACAGCGGGGGGGAGCCTACGAGCAGTACTTC. Encoded protein: CSAQQRGGAYEQYF.

The chain joins TRBV7-2 to TRBJ2-7; either TRBD1 or TRBD2 may supply D (5 bases each). The V end lost 4 bases, the J end lost 6 bases, and 19 bases lay between the germline ends. This CDR3 has 15 residues. CDR1 is SGHTA and CDR2 is FQGNSA in the germline V gene. CDR3 nucleotides: TGTGCCAGCAGCTGGTCAAGGTCGGAGAGGGGCGAGCAGTACTTC. Encoded protein: CASSWSRSERGEQYF.

The chain has TRBV27 and TRBJ2-2; D uncertain. V was pared by 3 bases and J by 7 bases, with 3 bases between. This CDR3 contains 11 residues. Germline CDR1 reads MNHEY; CDR2 reads SMNVEV (reference sequence). The CDR3 DNA follows: TGTGCCAGCAGTTTTCGCGGGGAGCTGTTTTTT. This encodes CASSFRGELFF.

The chain recombines TRBV5-1 with TRBJ2-7; D is unresolved. V lost 2 bases and J 0 bases, leaving 6 bases between the germline ends. Germline V gene lookup returns CDR1 SGHRS and CDR2 YFSETQ. The CDR3 covers 13 residues. This CDR3 is CASSFVSSYEQYF. CDR3 sequence (DNA): TGCGCCAGCAGCTTCGTGAGCTCCTACGAGCAGTACTTC.

The chain couples TRBV30 to TRBJ1-1; D might be TRBD1 (5 bases). The CDR3 totals 14 residues. V lost 1 base and J 5 bases, leaving 14 bases between the germline ends. The germline gives CDR1 GTSNPN, CDR2 SVGIG (reference sequence). The CDR3 reads CAWSALVRATEAFF. Written as DNA, the CDR3 is TGTGCCTGGAGTGCCCTCGTCAGGGCGACTGAAGCTTTCTTT.